The subject of this entry is one T cell receptor beta chain. What this receptor recognizes is not known. No base-level quality is on record; no much larger clone is a single base apart. The sample is drawn from a study of cytomegalovirus exposure and HLA in healthy donors (dated by TCRdb to about 2017). With respect to the entire study: According to an earlier analysis of several hundred of the donors, about 170 million T cells yielded roughly 110 million unique TCR beta sequences and approximately 300 Gb of sequence data. The number of typed donors differed by locus: about 620-640 for A, B, C, DRB1 and DQB1; 522 for DQA1; 606 for DPA1; and roughly 490 for DPB1. Every repertoire in the discovery cohort had been generated on one and the same sequencing platform. A later analysis re-analyzed previously published TCR beta repertoires from 666 donors and added high-resolution HLA genotyping to study TCR occurrence patterns. The genetic ancestry cluster associated with self-reported Caucasian donors included over 65% of the approximately 400 genotyped donors. To decide whether each TCR beta V gene segment behaved as functional or pseudogenic, an earlier analysis of approximately 600 of the donors relied on high-throughput TCR beta sequencing. Across 398 genotyped donors of the cohort, an average of approximately 220,000 unique TCR beta nucleotide sequences per donor were sequenced, and roughly 18% of those sequences were non-productive. To predict cytomegalovirus infection status, the study combined high-throughput TCR immunosequencing, statistical association of individual TCRs with disease status, and machine learning. Because of strong linkage in the cohort, roughly five DR-DQ haplotypes were treated as single units for association and clustering. The study aimed to test whether signatures of past pathogen exposure could be identified by cataloging public T cell receptors. In addition to the first cohort of 666 subjects, a separate validation cohort of approximately 120 different subjects was used. HLA typing covered class I and class II loci at four-digit resolution. Using immunosequencing, the study profiled T cell repertoires from 666 subjects and related those repertoires to cytomegalovirus serostatus. A later genetic analysis took genome-wide SNP genotypes for about 55% of the roughly 700 donors and used that subset as a discovery cohort. Donor age, sex, ethnicity and CMV serostatus were collected together with the repertoire data. Roughly 300 gigabases of sequencing data and approximately 84 million unique TCR sequences were included in an early release covering around 600 HLA-typed donors. Rather than using new phenotypic data, the later analysis identified candidate immune exposures from TCR beta sequences and from how often those sequences occurred across donors. Study-wide conclusions, independent of this receptor: A further reported finding was that TCR beta sequences accurately predicted the HLA-A and HLA-B alleles for most subjects in the first cohort. Because HLA typing was unavailable for some donors at each locus, only the typed subset was used in association tests. Because counts were too low, roughly 18 rarely observed V segments, including chromosome 9 orphons, were left out of the earlier analysis of about 500 of the donors. Most TCR sequences were observed very rarely across donors, whereas some public TCRs were present in many individuals. When HLA alleles, especially DR and DQ, strongly co-occurred, TCR associations were difficult to assign to individual alleles. In a later genetic analysis, fewer N-insertions in productive TCRs were reported among donors in an Asian-associated ancestry cluster than the 666-donor mean. A later analysis found that most CMV-associated TCR beta chains appeared HLA-restricted, with HLA associations seemingly driven largely by CMV exposure. This cohort had only TCR beta chains sequenced, and the lack of alpha or paired-chain data limited which features could be detected. In vitro tests confirmed that a few of the cytomegalovirus-associated TCR beta chains recognize cytomegalovirus antigens. A later genetic analysis associated a missense DCLRE1C variant with V-gene and J-gene trimming of TCR beta chains, and an independent cohort replicated the association. The classifier was reported to diagnose cytomegalovirus status with high specificity and sensitivity in both the original cohort and the validation cohort. The study listed 164 TCR beta chains as associated with cytomegalovirus. In a later analysis, HLA-associated TCR beta chains were found to be more clonally expanded and to have lower generation probabilities than equally common non-associated chains. A group of highly shared sequence variants was considered likely to be a technical artifact of the sequencing pipeline. Some IMGT-functional V segments, including TRBV6-2 and TRBV6-3, could not be distinguished by the 87-base-pair reads and were therefore excluded. The authors suggested that the approach could potentially be generalized to other disease states and immunological phenotypes. An earlier analysis of around 500 of the donors showed that most TCR beta V segments appeared in productive rearrangements either about 90% or about 30% of the time, which broadly matched IMGT annotations. The only immune exposure information available for the cohort was CMV serostatus. In a later analysis, some 18,000 TCR beta sequences were associated with specific HLA alleles at a false discovery rate of 0.05. Correlated functional status among segregating V segments might reflect linkage disequilibrium, but an unknown experimental factor could not be ruled out. Presence/absence analyses assumed roughly uniform sequencing depth across donors, an assumption that may not hold. According to a later analysis, TCR association rates differed among HLA loci, with DRB1 alleles showing the most associated TCRs and HLA-C alleles showing the fewest. According to a later analysis, parvovirus B19, influenza, CMV and Epstein-Barr virus appeared linked to several top co-occurrence clusters.

Reading the germline V gene (reference sequence) gives CDR1 MNHEY and CDR2 SMNVEV. The CDR3 has 14 amino acids, counting the end cysteine and phenylalanine. Just the 42-base CDR3 DNA is kept, in frame starting at base 1. Cut back by 4 bases and 7 bases, the V and J ends lie 17 bases apart. The cohort was made up of around 720 healthy bone marrow donors. At the time of sampling, all cohort members were nominally healthy, though unrecorded immune exposures were likely present. The donor was CMV seronegative and was included in the group of about 400 seronegative cohort members. A peripheral blood sample was collected from each donor, and TCR beta sequencing was performed on peripheral blood mononuclear cells. Genomic DNA was extracted from the blood cell samples with the Qiagen DNeasy Blood Extraction Kit. The library was made by the immunoSEQ multiplex PCR assay. For the multiplex PCR, a mixture combining 60 forward primers for TCR Vbeta segments and 13 reverse primers for TCR Jbeta segments was used. A multiplex PCR assay on genomic DNA amplified the CDR3 region of rearranged TCR beta genes. The amplified TCR beta libraries were sequenced on the Illumina HiSeq System as 87-base-pair reads. As for the authors' bioinformatics: Across the 666 repertoires, a later analysis counted some 81 million unique TCR beta chains, some 11 million of which were shared by at least two donors. Raw reads were error-corrected and collapsed into unique sequences with a nearest-neighbor algorithm that merged closely related sequences to remove PCR and sequencing errors. To assign V, D and J gene segments, CDR3 sequences were aligned to IMGT reference sequences. For a sequence to be retained, a match of at least six nucleotides was required to both a V gene segment and a J gene segment. Rearrangements were classified as productive when the CDR3 lacked stop codons and remained in frame with V and J, and all other rearrangements were classified as non-productive. CDR3 was defined by IMGT convention, running from the second conserved V-encoded cysteine to the conserved J-encoded phenylalanine. The earlier analysis of about 610 of the donors excluded sequences that lacked an unambiguous match to a single V gene segment. In an earlier analysis of a few hundred of the donors, V segments were called functional above 56.7% productive rearrangements and were called segregating when the between-donor standard deviation exceeded 5%. A statistical classification framework was built to diagnose cytomegalovirus status from the catalog of TCR beta chain sequences. In a later analysis, V and J genes were assigned by comparing TCR nucleotide sequences against IMGT/GENE-DB human TR gene sequences. In a later analysis, CDR3 sequences and most-parsimonious VDJ recombination scenarios were assigned using the TCRdist pipeline. In a later analysis, each TCR beta chain was defined by its CDR3 amino acid sequence together with its V-gene family, and reads without a unique V-gene family were excluded. To address suspected cross-contamination and a sequencing artifact, a later analysis removed 592 highly shared, low-generation-probability nucleotide sequences. For each public chain, a later analysis derived a clonal expansion index from normalized ranks of inferred template counts within each repertoire. In a later analysis, generation probabilities were computed using a VDJ recombination model fitted to out-of-frame rearrangements, and the results were checked against IGoR. Hypergeometric tests were used in a later analysis to score TCR-TCR, TCR-HLA and TCR-CMV co-occurrence, with a repertoire-size bias correction applied to the TCR pairs. A later analysis estimated false discovery rates by permuting HLA or CMV assignments 20 times. In a later analysis, co-occurring TCRs were grouped using DBSCAN, with TCRdist sequence similarity added in when clustering inside HLA-allele-positive subsets. Co-occurrence clustering excluded repertoires with fewer than 30,000 or more than 120,000 public chains, plus five with anomalous nucleotide sharing. TCRdb re-hosts the immuneACCESS table, in-frame sequences only. Its copies lack some clones; in the studies checked, an unresolved V gene accounts for under half of them, and the cause for the rest is not known. The V and J calls and the clone size are those of that table, but D and trimming were determined from the DNA. The sample yields 130,000 or so clones; around 72% were counted once. About 1.6% of the sample rests with the top ten.

The TCR comes from a woman aged 18-30 years in good health and CMV-seronegative. Material for sequencing was PBMCs. The sequence links TRBV27 to TRBJ2-7; the D gene cannot be resolved reliably. The CDR3: CASSWIPSRGEQYF. The sequenced DNA: TGTGCCAGCAGTTGGATCCCCTCCCGAGGAGAGCAGTACTTC.